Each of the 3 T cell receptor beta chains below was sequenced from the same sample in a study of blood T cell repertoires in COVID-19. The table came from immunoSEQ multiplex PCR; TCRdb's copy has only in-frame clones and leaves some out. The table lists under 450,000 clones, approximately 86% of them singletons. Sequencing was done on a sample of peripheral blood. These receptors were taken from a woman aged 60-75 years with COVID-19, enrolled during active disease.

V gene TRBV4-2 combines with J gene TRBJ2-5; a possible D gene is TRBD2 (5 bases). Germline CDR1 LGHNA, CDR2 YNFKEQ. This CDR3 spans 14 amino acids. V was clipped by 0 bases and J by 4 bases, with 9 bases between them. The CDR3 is CASSQDVAGETQYF. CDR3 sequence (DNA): TGTGCCAGCAGCCAAGATGTGGCGGGAGAGACCCAGTACTTC.

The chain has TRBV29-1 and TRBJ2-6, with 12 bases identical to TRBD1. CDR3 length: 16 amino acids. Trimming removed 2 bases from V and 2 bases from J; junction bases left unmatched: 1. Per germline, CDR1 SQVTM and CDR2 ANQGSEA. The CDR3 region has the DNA TGCAGCGTTGAACGGGACAGGGGGCCTGGGGCCAACGTCCTGACTTTC. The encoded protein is CSVERDRGPGANVLTF.

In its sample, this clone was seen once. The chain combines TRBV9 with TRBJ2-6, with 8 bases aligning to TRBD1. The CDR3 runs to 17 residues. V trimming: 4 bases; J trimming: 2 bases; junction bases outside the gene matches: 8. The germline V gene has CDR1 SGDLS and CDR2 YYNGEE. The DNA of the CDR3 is TGTGCCAGCAGCATAAGACAGGGGTGGGCTGGGGCCAACGTCCTGACTTTC. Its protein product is CASSIRQGWAGANVLTF.